A selection of T cell receptor beta chains follows, all from one sample in a study of response to subunit inactivated influenza vaccine. TCRdb recomputed calls from the RT-PCR reads with MiXCR, one row per CDR3 protein. The data hold over 450,000 distinct CDR3 sequences, with around 13% observed a single time. This sample comprised PBMCs from blood, obtained more than 35 days after vaccination. These TCRs come from a man in his fifties or sixties who received an inactivated influenza vaccine. The CDR3 runs from the conserved cysteine through the conserved F or W. A D gene is named only where the DNA matches it firmly. Clone size is not always given. Where it is, it says once, few, many or a class for expanded clones.

TRBD1,-,TRBJ2-7,TRBV7-2,CASSLLWTGTYEQYF,TGTGCCAGCAGCTTACTCTGGACAGGGACCTACGAGCAGTACTTC
-,few,TRBJ2-7,TRBV6-8,CASSYQTSGDCEQYF,TGTGCCAGCAGTTACCAGACATCGGGGGATTGCGAGCAGTACTTC
-,-,TRBJ2-3,TRBV14,CASSQLGADTQYF,TGTGCCAGCAGCCAATTGGGCGCAGATACGCAGTATTTT
-,-,TRBJ2-3,TRBV11-3,CASSLYFSTDTQYF,TGTGCCAGCAGCTTATATTTCTCCACAGATACGCAGTATTTT
-,-,TRBJ2-5,TRBV20-1,CSAPKRETQYF,TGCAGTGCTCCTAAGCGAGAGACCCAGTACTTC
TRBD2,-,TRBJ2-1,TRBV10-3,CAISGGLAGVLEQFF,TGTGCCATCAGTGGGGGACTAGCGGGAGTCTTAGAGCAGTTCTTC
-,few,TRBJ2-1,TRBV13,CASSLGLFAEGNEQFF,TGTGCCAGCAGCTTAGGCCTATTTGCCGAAGGCAATGAGCAGTTCTTC
-,-,TRBJ2-7,TRBV7-6,CASSQVGTASTYEQYF,TGTGCCAGCAGCCAAGTTGGTACAGCCAGTACCTACGAGCAGTACTTC
-,-,TRBJ2-7,TRBV30,CAWSVFPGSYYEQYF,TGTGCCTGGAGTGTATTTCCGGGCAGTTACTACGAGCAGTACTTC
-,-,TRBJ2-1,TRBV20-1,CSASIPRGAQFF,TGCAGTGCTAGTATCCCTCGCGGGGCGCAGTTCTTC
-,-,TRBJ2-5,TRBV5-1,CASVGGPSQTQYF,TGCGCCAGCGTCGGGGGTCCTTCGCAGACCCAGTACTTC
TRBD2,few,TRBJ2-3,TRBV27,CASSRAGTSAYTQYF,TGTGCCAGCAGTCGAGCCGGGACTAGCGCTTATACGCAGTATTTT
-,many,TRBJ2-7,TRBV12-3/TRBV12-4,CASTGYGYEQYF,TGTGCCAGCACCGGATATGGATACGAGCAGTACTTC
TRBD2,few,TRBJ2-1,TRBV12-3/TRBV12-4,CASSSSSGLRNEQFF,TGTGCCAGCAGCTCCTCTAGCGGTCTACGCAATGAGCAGTTCTTC
-,few,TRBJ2-7,TRBV3-1,CASGGGGEQYF,TGTGCCAGCGGGGGAGGGGGCGAGCAGTACTTC
-,few,TRBJ2-6,TRBV2,CASLKSRVPGANVLTF,TGTGCCAGCCTCAAGAGTAGGGTGCCCGGGGCCAACGTCCTGACTTTC
-,-,TRBJ2-4,TRBV4-3,CASSQELGGGKNIQYF,TGCGCCAGCAGCCAAGAGTTGGGAGGGGGCAAAAACATTCAGTACTTC
TRBD1,-,TRBJ2-7,TRBV5-1,CASSPTDRAYEQYF,TGCGCCAGCAGCCCTACGGACAGGGCCTACGAGCAGTACTTC
TRBD1,-,TRBJ2-3,TRBV7-8,CASSLLQDRGPDTQYF,TGTGCCAGCAGCTTGCTGCAGGACAGGGGACCAGATACGCAGTATTTT
TRBD2,-,TRBJ2-1,TRBV20-1,CSAIQGTSGYNEQFF,TGCAGTGCCATCCAAGGGACTAGCGGATACAATGAGCAGTTCTTC
TRBD2,few,TRBJ2-1,TRBV7-2,CASSTGLAPNEQFF,TGTGCCAGCAGCACAGGACTAGCTCCGAATGAGCAGTTCTTC
-,-,TRBJ2-3,TRBV7-9,CASSLSSTSTDTQYF,TGTGCCAGCAGCTTATCTTCGACTAGCACAGATACGCAGTATTTT